This TCR beta chain was retrieved from a study of Graves' ophthalmopathy and Graves' hyperthyroidism. Germline assignment: CDR1 SGHNT and CDR2 YENEEA. The CDR3 runs 12 residues. V lost 5 bases, J lost 4 bases, and 8 bases lay in between. RNA transcripts were the template, and TCR beta CDR3 regions were amplified from them. The first round was an RT-PCR with HTBI primers, and the second round was a multiplex PCR. TCRdb analysed the multiplex PCR reads with MiXCR anew, one entry per CDR3 protein. The sample holds hundreds of thousands of distinct CDR3 sequences, under 25% seen once. Among the exclusions were patients with other autoimmune diseases, uncontrolled infections, pregnancy or lactation.

This receptor was taken from a woman aged 18-35 years with stable Graves' hyperthyroidism. The chain employs TRBV11-3 and TRBJ2-5, with unresolved D. The sample comprised peripheral blood. In DNA, the CDR3 is TGTGCCAGCAGCGTAGGCAGAGAGACCCAGTACTTC. It translates to CASSVGRETQYF.